This TCR beta chain was retrieved from a study of tumor and adjacent non-tumor tissue in lung cancer. In its sample, this clonotype was seen many times. As yet, its antigen is unknown. This sample's RNA came from whole unsorted tissue. More than 3 cm separated this lung sample from the edge of the tumor. Three rounds of nested PCR, following a modified ARM-PCR protocol, produced the TCRbeta library. TCRdb analysed the multiplex PCR reads with MiXCR anew, one entry per CDR3 protein. The repertoire holds more than 85,000 distinct CDR3 sequences, with roughly three fifths as singletons. The germline gives CDR1 MNHNS, CDR2 SASEGT. V shed 5 bases and J shed 4 bases, with 2 bases lying between them. The CDR3 consists of 11 residues. Notes on the study in general: Patients with more diverse tumor TCRs had worse survival. Compared with tumor, normal lung showed significantly lower TCR diversity.

This chain connects TRBV6-1 to TRBJ2-2; no reliable D call. The source is a man in his 60s with non-small cell lung cancer. Source material: distant non-tumor lung tissue. The CDR3 region has the DNA TGTGCCAGCAGTCCCACCGGGGAGCTGTTTTTT. It translates to CASSPTGELFF.